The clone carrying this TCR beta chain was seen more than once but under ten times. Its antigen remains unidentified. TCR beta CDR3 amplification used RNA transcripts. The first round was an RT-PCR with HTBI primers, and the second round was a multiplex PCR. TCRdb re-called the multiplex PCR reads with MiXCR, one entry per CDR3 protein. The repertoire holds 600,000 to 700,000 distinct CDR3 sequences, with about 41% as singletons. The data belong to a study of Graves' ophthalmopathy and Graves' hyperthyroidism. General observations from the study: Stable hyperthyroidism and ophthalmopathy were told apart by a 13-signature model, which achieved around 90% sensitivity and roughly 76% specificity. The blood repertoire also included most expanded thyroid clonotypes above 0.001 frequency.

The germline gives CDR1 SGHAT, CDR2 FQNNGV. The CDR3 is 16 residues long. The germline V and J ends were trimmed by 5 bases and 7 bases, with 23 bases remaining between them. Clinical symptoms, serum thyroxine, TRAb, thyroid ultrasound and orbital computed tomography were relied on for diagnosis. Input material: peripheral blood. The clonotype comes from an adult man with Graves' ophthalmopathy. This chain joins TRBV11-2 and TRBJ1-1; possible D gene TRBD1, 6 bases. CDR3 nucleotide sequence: TGTGCCAGCAGCCCCGATCGTTGGGGGGCGGGTGATGAAGCTTTCTTT. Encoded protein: CASSPDRWGAGDEAFF.